A single T cell receptor beta chain is shown here with its context. Its antigen is undetermined. TCRdb's copy holds only in-frame clones and misses some; the assay was immunoSEQ multiplex PCR. The sample yields more than 850,000 clones, 75% to 85% seen once. This record belongs to a study of shared clonotypes between healthy human individuals. Study overall: The donors, a couple of women and three men, were aged 18 to 49.

Study-wide findings and caveats: Four donors showed sharing of roughly 5% of naive CD4 clonotypes.

There are 15 residues in the CDR3. V lost 5 bases and J lost 4, with 15 bases in between. Germline CDR1 is MDHEN and CDR2 is SYDVKM. A split of CD4+ cells into CD45RA+ naive and CD45RA-negative memory subsets was performed. The chain combines TRBV28 with TRBJ2-1; possibly TRBD1 or TRBD2 for D (5 bases each). This receptor was obtained from a man aged 18 to 35 in good health. Some clones in this sample may be carry-over from other donors' samples. Material for sequencing was memory CD4+ T cells from PBMCs. The sample's subset: CD45RA-negative fraction. CDR3 coding DNA: TGTGCCAGCAGTCTAGGGGCGGGCATATACAATGAGCAGTTCTTC. Its translation is CASSLGAGIYNEQFF.